This T cell receptor beta chain was captured by sequencing in a study of identical twins. This clonotype showed up just a few times. What it binds is not known. Via MiXCR, TCRdb re-called the 5' RACE reads, giving one row per CDR3 protein. The table shows around 530,000 distinct CDR3 sequences, with 13% to 15% occurring only once. Study-wide points: The study found weaker excess twin sharing in beta out-of-frame sequences. Among out-of-frame alpha sequences shared by twins, low generation probability occurred in excess. The models systematically underestimated how much out-of-frame TCR alpha was shared in monozygotic twins. Memory repertoires lacked the insertion deficit that abundant cord blood beta clonotypes showed.

Germline trimming cut 1 base from V and 0 bases from J; bases unmatched to any gene: 4. Germline CDR1 reads SGHDN; CDR2 reads FVKESK. The CDR3 has 16 residues. These data were also filed under a second study, of yellow fever vaccine responses in identical twins.

Source material: CD4+ T cells sorted from blood. V usage is TRBV14 and J usage is TRBJ2-3, with 7 nucleotides matching TRBD2. This receptor was taken from a woman aged 18-29 years in good health. CDR3 sequence: CASSQVAGVSTDTQYF. The CDR3 DNA follows: TGTGCCAGCAGCCAAGTGGCGGGAGTTAGCACAGATACGCAGTATTTT.